The 5 T cell receptor beta chains in this list originate from one sample, sequenced in a study of T-cell reconstitution after alpha-beta-depleted transplantation in children. The TCRbeta library incorporated unique molecular identifiers. TCRdb reanalysed the PCR reads using MiXCR and keeps one entry per CDR3 protein. Among about 370,000 distinct CDR3 sequences listed, roughly 21% were seen once. The sequencing used PBMCs from the stem cell graft donor, collected from the stem cell graft. All receptors derive from a human donor who donated a stem cell graft to a child with acute myeloid leukemia.

The V and J genes are TRBV24-1 and TRBJ2-1, with D hard to call. The germline V and J ends were trimmed by 5 bases and 6 bases, with 7 bases remaining between them. This CDR3 has 12 amino acids. In germline, CDR1 is KGHDR, CDR2 SFDVKD. The DNA of the CDR3 is TGTGCCACCAGTGGTCAGACCAATGAGCAGTTCTTC. Its protein product is CATSGQTNEQFF.

This sequence joins TRBV5-1 and TRBJ2-5; 15 nucleotides match TRBD2. This CDR3 is built from 18 residues. Trimming at V came to 2 bases and at J to 2 bases, leaving 7 bases not matched to a gene. Germline CDR1 and CDR2: SGHRS and YFSETQ. The CDR3 DNA reads as TGCGCCAGCAGCTTATACGGACTAGCGGGAGGGCGGCAAGAGACCCAGTACTTC. Its protein product is CASSLYGLAGGRQETQYF.

The chain couples TRBV12-3 or TRBV12-4 to TRBJ2-6; a weak D match, TRBD1 (6 bases). V lost 3 bases and J 0 bases, leaving 12 bases between the germline ends. The CDR3 contains 17 residues. The CDR3 sequence: CASSFGQLNSGANVLTF. CDR3 DNA: TGTGCCAGCAGTTTCGGACAGCTTAACTCTGGGGCCAACGTCCTGACTTTC.

The chain carries TRBV11-2 and TRBJ2-3, with D hard to call. Germline assignment: CDR1 SGHAT and CDR2 FQNNGV. This CDR3 region has 14 residues. V lost 5 bases and J 2 bases, leaving 11 bases between the germline ends. Written as DNA, the CDR3 is TGTGCCAGCAGCATACTGCAGTACACAGATACGCAGTATTTT. Amino acid sequence: CASSILQYTDTQYF.

This clonotype was seen a handful of times. The chain combines TRBV25-1 with TRBJ2-1; D not resolved. V dropped 7 bases and J dropped 7 bases, with 17 bases sitting between them. Germline loops: CDR1 MGHDK, CDR2 SYGVNS. The CDR3 sequence is 14 residues long. Here the CDR3 DNA reads TGTGCCAGCACCGACGGAGCTTCTCTTAATGAGCAGTTCTTC. It encodes CASTDGASLNEQFF.